This TCR beta chain was profiled in a study of blood T cell repertoires in COVID-19. CDR1 is SGHDT and CDR2 is YYEEEE in the germline V gene. J lost 4 bases, V lost 3 bases, and 5 bases had no gene match. The CDR3 loop spans 14 amino acids. Generated by immunoSEQ multiplex PCR, the TCRdb table keeps only in-frame clones and is missing some. Of around 190,000 clones in the sample, around 76% were seen once. The origin of this receptor is a woman aged 45-59 years with active or convalescent COVID-19. The chain carries TRBV5-6 and TRBJ2-3, with 7 bases identical to TRBD2. The specimen was peripheral blood. CDR3 sequence: CASSSTSRADTQYF. In DNA, the CDR3 is TGTGCCAGCAGCTCGACTAGCCGGGCAGATACGCAGTATTTT.